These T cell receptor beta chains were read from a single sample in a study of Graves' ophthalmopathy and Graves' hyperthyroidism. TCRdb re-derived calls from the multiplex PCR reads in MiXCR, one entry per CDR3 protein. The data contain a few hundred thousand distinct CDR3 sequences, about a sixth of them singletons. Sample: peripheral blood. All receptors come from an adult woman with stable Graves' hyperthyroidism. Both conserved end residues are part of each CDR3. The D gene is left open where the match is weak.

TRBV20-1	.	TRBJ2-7	CSASFKWRSGASGVYEQYF
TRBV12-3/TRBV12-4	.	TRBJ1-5	CASSFGWNDNQPQHF
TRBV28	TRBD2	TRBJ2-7	CATYRDYTYEQYF
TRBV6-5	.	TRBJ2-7	CASSYPLGEQYF
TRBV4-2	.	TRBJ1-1	CASSEAGAMNTEAFF
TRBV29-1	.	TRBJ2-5	CSVHMTQETQYF
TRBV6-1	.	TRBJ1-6	CASRGQSYSPLHF
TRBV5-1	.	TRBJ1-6	CASSLWSGPSPLHF
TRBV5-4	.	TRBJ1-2	CASSWIPRGWRSYGYTF
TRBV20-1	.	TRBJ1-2	CSASRQAKGGGYTF
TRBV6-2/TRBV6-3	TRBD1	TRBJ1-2	CASSQGTGESYTF
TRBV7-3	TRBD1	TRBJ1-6	CASSTDRGYNSPLHF
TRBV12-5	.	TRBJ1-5	CASGLVLRGRNQPQHF
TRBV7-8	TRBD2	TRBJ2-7	CASSLSGGSAYEQYF
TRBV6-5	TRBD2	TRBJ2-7	CASSYSGLAVTSYEQYF
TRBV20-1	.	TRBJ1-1	CSARETIGGPLPEAFF
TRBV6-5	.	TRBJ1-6	CASSSLRLGGSPLHF
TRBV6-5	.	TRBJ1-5	CASSYRGNQPQHF
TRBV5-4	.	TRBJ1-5	CASSDGGQLNQPQHF
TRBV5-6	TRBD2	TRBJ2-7	CASSMPTSGETYEQYF
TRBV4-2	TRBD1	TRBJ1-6	CASSQDTRDRDSPLHF
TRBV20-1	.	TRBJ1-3	CSAFLRGGGGNTIYF
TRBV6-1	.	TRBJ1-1	CASTAGRRNTEAFF
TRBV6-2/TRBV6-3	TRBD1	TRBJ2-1	CASSFARQGAGHNEQFF
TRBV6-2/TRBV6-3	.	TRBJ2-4	CASSVTAGLAKNIQYF
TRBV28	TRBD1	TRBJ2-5	CASTSPALDRGGETQYF
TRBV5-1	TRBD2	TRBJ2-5	CASSAGLAEGGETQYF